This T cell receptor (beta chain) was recorded in a study of control samples from healthy donors and cancer patients. Germline CDR1 is SGHNT and CDR2 is YYREEE (reference sequence). The CDR3 spans 15 residues. Trimming removed 4 bases at V and 0 bases at J, with 10 bases between. The assay was immunoSEQ multiplex PCR, and TCRdb's table has in-frame clones only and misses some. Of 50,000 or so clones listed, approximately 95% are singletons. The sequence derives from a man aged 25 to 45 in good health. Sequencing input: blood. V gene TRBV5-4 combines with J gene TRBJ2-2; D unresolved. The CDR3 here is CASSVNPTNTGELFF. CDR3 coding DNA: TGTGCCAGCAGCGTAAACCCTACGAACACCGGGGAGCTGTTTTTT.